The 6 T cell receptor beta chains given below trace back to one sample, sequenced in a study of cytomegalovirus exposure and HLA in healthy donors (dated by TCRdb to 2017 to 2019). Receptor libraries were prepared by the immunoSEQ multiplex PCR assay. For the multiplex PCR, a mixture combining 60 forward primers for TCR Vbeta segments and 13 reverse primers for TCR Jbeta segments was used. TCRdb mirrors the immuneACCESS table, restricted to in-frame sequences. Some clones are absent from its copies; in checked studies, under half trace to an unresolved V gene, and the reason for the others is unknown. Present in this sample are roughly 120,000 clones, approximately 79% of which were seen just once. Clones ranked in the top ten supply 15% to 20% of the sample. Sequencing used PBMCs. The receptors were gathered from a man aged 45 to 65 in good health and CMV-seropositive.

The V and J genes are TRBV5-1 and TRBJ1-1; D is uncertain. The length of the CDR3 is 13 residues. Germline CDR1 and CDR2: SGHRS and YFSETQ. Between the trimmed V and J ends, which lost 4 bases and 0 bases, there was a span of 7 bases. The CDR3 coding sequence is TGCGCCAGCAGCATAGAGTTGAACACTGAAGCTTTCTTT. Its translation: CASSIELNTEAFF.

The chain couples TRBV27 to TRBJ1-5, with 7 bases matching TRBD1. V shed 5 bases, J shed 2 bases, and the junction held 9 bases outside the gene matches. Germline V CDR1 and CDR2: MNHEY, SMNVEV (reference sequence). The CDR3 totals 16 residues. CDR3 residues: CASSQLRGTGNQPQHF. CDR3 DNA sequence: TGTGCCAGCAGTCAATTAAGGGGGACAGGCAATCAGCCCCAGCATTTT.

This rearrangement joins TRBV27 to TRBJ2-7, with TRBD1 identical over 7 bases. V trimming: 0 bases; J trimming: 2 bases; junction bases outside the gene matches: 4. The CDR3 runs to 15 residues. Germline CDR1 MNHEY, CDR2 SMNVEV (reference sequence). CDR3 DNA sequence: TGTGCCAGCAGTTTATCGGGACAGTATCCCTACGAGCAGTACTTC. Translating gives CASSLSGQYPYEQYF.

The chain employs TRBV7-2 and TRBJ2-1; no reliable D call. Germline V lookup: CDR1 SGHTA, CDR2 FQGNSA. The CDR3 has 13 residues. Trimming pared 4 bases from V and 0 bases from J, leaving 4 bases between. CDR3 in DNA: TGTGCCAGCAGCTCGAGCTCCTACAATGAGCAGTTCTTC. Its protein product is CASSSSSYNEQFF.

V and J are TRBV27 and TRBJ2-7; TRBD2 matches 7 bases. The CDR3 loop spans 14 amino acids. With V trimmed by 3 bases and J by 2 bases, 4 bases remained unmatched. From germline, CDR1 is MNHEY and CDR2 SMNVEV (reference sequence). In DNA form, the CDR3 reads TGTGCCAGCAGTTTTTCGGGGGGACCCTACGAGCAGTACTTC. Amino acid sequence: CASSFSGGPYEQYF.

This sequence joins TRBV28 and TRBJ2-7; the D gene is possibly TRBD1 (6 bases). This CDR3 region has 12 residues. The V end lost 6 bases, the J end lost 5 bases, and 11 bases lay between the germline ends. CDR1 is MDHEN, CDR2 SYDVKM, per germline. The CDR3 nucleotides read TGTGCCAGCAGCCTGGACAGCGACGAGCAGTACTTC. Residues: CASSLDSDEQYF.